The entry below describes one T cell receptor beta chain. The sample originates from a study of cytomegalovirus exposure and HLA in healthy donors. The data were produced by immunoSEQ multiplex PCR, yet TCRdb's version contains in-frame clones alone and is incomplete. The table includes 140,000 to 150,000 clones, around 93% detected once. After removal of 2 bases from V and 7 bases from J, the junction contained 6 bases not matched to a gene. Germline CDR1 SGHTA, CDR2 FQGNSA. The CDR3 runs 15 residues. The sequenced sample consisted of PBMCs. This chain connects TRBV7-2 to TRBJ2-2; 8 bases match TRBD2. This TCR was sampled from a man younger than 35 in good health and CMV-seropositive. The CDR3 is CASSLQAGVGGELFF. The CDR3 DNA reads as TGTGCCAGCAGCTTACAAGCGGGAGTGGGCGGGGAGCTGTTTTTT.